The 14 T cell receptor beta chains below come from one sample, sequenced in a study of T cells after yellow fever vaccination. Via MiXCR, TCRdb re-called the 5' RACE reads, giving one row per CDR3 protein. Among just under 600,000 distinct CDR3 sequences, 13% were seen once, and the ten largest hold around 15%. The sample here was PBMCs, taken on the day of the yellow fever booster vaccination. Receptor source: a man aged 25-45 years who received the YFV17D yellow fever vaccine.

The chain combines TRBV11-2 with TRBJ2-5; no reliable D call. V lost 6 bases to trimming and J lost 5 bases, with 7 bases between them. CDR3 size: 11 residues. CDR1 and CDR2 from the germline V gene are SGHAT and FQNNGV. CDR3 sequence reads: CASRADETQYF. The CDR3 coding sequence is TGTGCCAGCAGGGCCGACGAGACCCAGTACTTC.

This rearrangement joins TRBV11-1 to TRBJ2-1; 10 bases fit TRBD2. The trim removed 5 bases at V and 5 bases at J, leaving 9 bases unmatched. This CDR3 spans 16 amino acids. Germline assignment: CDR1 SGHAT and CDR2 FQDESV (reference sequence). The CDR3 DNA follows: TGTGCCAGCAGCCCCGCGGCCGGACTAGCGGACAATGAGCAGTTCTTC. This gives the protein CASSPAAGLADNEQFF.

This clonotype was detected only a few times. The rearrangement links TRBV11-2 to TRBJ2-1; the match to TRBD2 covers 7 bases. The V gene's germline CDR1 is SGHAT and CDR2 FQNNGV. V dropped 5 bases and J dropped 10; count of bases not matched to a gene: 5. The CDR3 sequence is 12 residues long. CDR3 residues: CASSQLTSEQFF. The CDR3 nucleotides read TGTGCCAGCAGCCAACTGACTAGCGAGCAGTTCTTC.

This chain connects TRBV28 to TRBJ1-2, with D perhaps matching TRBD1 (6 bases). The CDR3 sequence is 14 residues long. From germline, CDR1 is MDHEN and CDR2 SYDVKM. Trimming took 2 bases from V and 5 from J, leaving 12 bases between them. This chain's CDR3 is CASSLPGVQYGYTF. CDR3 nucleotides: TGTGCCAGCAGTTTACCAGGGGTGCAGTATGGCTACACCTTC.

The chain employs TRBV11-2 and TRBJ2-5; 9 bases map to TRBD2. This CDR3 spans 18 amino acids. Germline V gene lookup returns CDR1 SGHAT and CDR2 FQNNGV. Trimming removed 3 bases from V and 6 bases from J; junction bases left unmatched: 17. This CDR3 reads CASSLVGGRAARGKTQYF. For the CDR3, the DNA is TGTGCCAGCAGCTTGGTTGGCGGGAGGGCCGCCCGGGGAAAGACCCAGTACTTC.

This clonotype was counted a few times. The chain links TRBV3-1 to TRBJ2-3; perhaps D is TRBD1 or TRBD2 (6 bases each). Germline-derived CDR1 and CDR2 are LGHDT and YNNKEL (reference sequence). V was cut by 1 base and J by 8 bases, with 13 bases left in between. The CDR3 loop spans 14 amino acids. CDR3 in amino acids: CASSQGWGAGTQYF. In DNA, the CDR3 is TGTGCCAGCAGCCAAGGATGGGGGGCCGGTACGCAGTATTTT.

V and J are TRBV7-9 and TRBJ2-4; weak D call: TRBD1 (6 bases). The CDR3 length is 14 residues. Germline CDR1 SEHNR, CDR2 FQNEAQ (reference sequence). V lost 0 bases and J lost 9, with 12 bases in between. CDR3 nucleotide sequence: TGTGCCAGCAGCTTAGCCCAGGGGCCGGCCATTCAGTACTTC. This encodes CASSLAQGPAIQYF.

This clonotype appeared a few times. The gene calls are TRBV19 and TRBJ1-1; 7 bases are shared with TRBD1. Trimming took 10 bases from V and 3 from J; bases not matched to a gene: 11. There are 14 residues in the CDR3. From germline, CDR1 is LNHDA and CDR2 SQIVND (reference sequence). CDR3 residues: CATYPKTGDTEAFF. In DNA form, the CDR3 reads TGTGCCACCTACCCTAAAACAGGGGACACTGAAGCTTTCTTT.

This CDR3 is CSARGLARYNHQETQYF. In DNA form, the CDR3 reads TGCAGTGCTAGAGGACTAGCGCGTTACAACCACCAAGAGACCCAGTACTTC. The chain recombines TRBV20-1 with TRBJ2-5; 8 bases align to TRBD2. The CDR3 length is 17 residues. After removal of 1 base from V and 0 bases from J, the junction contained 10 bases not matched to a gene. Per germline, CDR1 DFQATT and CDR2 SNEGSKA (reference sequence).

In this sample, this clonotype turned up a few times. The chain carries TRBV10-3 and TRBJ2-7, with a tentative D call TRBD1 (5 bases). V was trimmed by 0 bases and J by 11 bases, leaving 14 bases between them. Germline V lookup: CDR1 ENHRY, CDR2 SYGVKD. The CDR3 sequence is 13 residues long. The CDR3 spells CAISESNQGAKYF. For the CDR3, the DNA is TGTGCCATCAGTGAGTCGAATCAGGGTGCAAAGTACTTC.

This chain uses TRBV29-1 with TRBJ2-3, with D hard to call. Trimming left V 8 bases short and J 6 bases short, with 15 bases between. The CDR3 totals 12 residues. The germline gives CDR1 SQVTM, CDR2 ANQGSEA. The CDR3 nucleotides are TGCAGCACTACTTCGGGCGGTGATACGCAGTATTTT. Amino acids: CSTTSGGDTQYF.

The V and J genes are TRBV5-1 and TRBJ2-3; possibly TRBD2 for D (5 bases). Per germline, CDR1 SGHRS and CDR2 YFSETQ. Deletions cut 7 bases from V and 5 bases from J, with 11 bases between. This CDR3 comprises 12 residues. The CDR3 sequence is CASGSGGDTQYF. The CDR3 DNA reads TGCGCCAGCGGGAGCGGTGGAGATACGCAGTATTTT.

The rearrangement links TRBV7-9 to TRBJ2-7; no firm D call. Trimming stripped 1 base from V and 1 base from J, with 8 bases between. The CDR3 spans 14 residues. Germline lookup yields CDR1 SEHNR and CDR2 FQNEAQ (reference sequence). The CDR3 DNA reads TGTGCCAGCAGCTTAGACAGCAAGTCCTACGAGCAGTACTTC. Encoded protein: CASSLDSKSYEQYF.

V gene TRBV24-1 combines with J gene TRBJ2-3, with D possibly being TRBD2 (5 bases). Per germline, CDR1 KGHDR and CDR2 SFDVKD. V lost 2 bases and J lost 4, with 15 bases in between. The CDR3 spans 16 residues. The CDR3 DNA is TGTGCCACCAGTGATTCGGGTCCTACTAGTCCAGATACGCAGTATTTT. Its translation is CATSDSGPTSPDTQYF.